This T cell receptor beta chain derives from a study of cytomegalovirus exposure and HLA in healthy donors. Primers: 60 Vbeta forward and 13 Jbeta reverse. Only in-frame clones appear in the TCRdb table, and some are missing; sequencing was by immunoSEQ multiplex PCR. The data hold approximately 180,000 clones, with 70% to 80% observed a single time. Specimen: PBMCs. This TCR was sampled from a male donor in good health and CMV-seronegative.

The CDR3 loop is CASTSGSYNEQFF. Written as DNA, the CDR3 is TGTGCCAGTACTAGCGGGAGCTACAATGAGCAGTTCTTC. This sequence joins TRBV9 and TRBJ2-1, with 11 bases fitting TRBD2. V was pared by 8 bases and J by 3 bases, with 1 base of the junction left unmatched. Germline CDR1 reads SGDLS; CDR2 reads YYNGEE. The CDR3 totals 13 residues.